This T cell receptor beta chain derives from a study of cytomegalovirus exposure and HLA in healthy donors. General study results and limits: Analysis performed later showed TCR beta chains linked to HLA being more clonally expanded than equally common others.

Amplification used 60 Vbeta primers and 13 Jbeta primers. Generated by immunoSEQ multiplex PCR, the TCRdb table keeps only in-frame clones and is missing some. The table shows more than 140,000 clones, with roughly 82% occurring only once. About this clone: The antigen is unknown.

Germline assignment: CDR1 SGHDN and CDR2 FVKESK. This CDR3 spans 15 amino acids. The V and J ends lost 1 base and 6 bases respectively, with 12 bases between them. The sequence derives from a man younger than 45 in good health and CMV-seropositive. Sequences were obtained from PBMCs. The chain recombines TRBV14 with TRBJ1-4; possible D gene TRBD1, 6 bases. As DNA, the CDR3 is TGTGCCAGCAGCCAAGTGGGGGCTGCATATGAAAAACTGTTTTTT. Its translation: CASSQVGAAYEKLFF.